These T cell receptor beta chains were read from a single sample in a study of blood T cell repertoires in COVID-19. Libraries were prepared by immunoSEQ multiplex PCR; TCRdb keeps only in-frame clonotypes and omits some of them. This table has about 370,000 clones, around 91% appearing once. The sequencing input was PBMCs or T cells enriched from blood (not recorded which). The origin of the receptors is a young man who had recovered from COVID-19. Each CDR3 is given with its conserved first and last residue. The D gene is left open where the match is weak. Rows give clone size only sometimes, using once, few, many, or a class for an expanded clone.

>NA|TRBV5-1|TRBJ2-7|TRBD1
CASSFITGGSYEQYF
TGCGCCAGCAGCTTCATTACAGGGGGGTCCTACGAGCAGTACTTC
>NA|TRBV10-2|TRBJ1-1|NA
CASRPGATNTEAFF
TGCGCCAGCAGGCCGGGAGCTACGAACACTGAAGCTTTCTTT
>NA|TRBV2|TRBJ2-1|NA
CASSQQGPEQFF
TGTGCCAGCAGCCAACAGGGCCCTGAGCAGTTCTTC
>NA|TRBV3-1/TRBV3-2|TRBJ1-2|NA
CASSHDSPNYGYTF
TGTGCCAGCAGCCACGACAGCCCTAACTATGGCTACACCTTC
>NA|TRBV5-1|TRBJ1-2|NA
CASSLSEGAAHGYTF
TGCGCCAGCAGCTTGTCGGAAGGGGCTGCCCATGGCTACACCTTC
>NA|TRBV10-3|TRBJ2-5|NA
CAISVRTAQETQYF
TGTGCCATCAGTGTCCGGACAGCACAAGAGACCCAGTACTTC
>NA|TRBV9|TRBJ2-2|NA
CASSARDLSTGELFF
TGTGCCAGCAGCGCCCGGGACTTATCCACCGGGGAGCTGTTTTTT
>NA|TRBV5-6|TRBJ1-5|TRBD1
CASSLTTGGYSPQHF
TGTGCCAGCAGCTTAACCACAGGGGGGTATTCGCCCCAGCATTTT
>NA|TRBV28|TRBJ2-2|TRBD1
CASSFGTGRTGELFF
TGTGCCAGCAGTTTCGGGACAGGGAGGACCGGGGAGCTGTTTTTT
>NA|TRBV19|TRBJ2-7|TRBD1
CASSSPRDRASYEQYF
TGTGCCAGTAGTAGCCCCCGGGACAGGGCTAGCTACGAGCAGTACTTC
>few|TRBV28|TRBJ2-1|TRBD2
CASSSGTSGRNEQFF
TGTGCCAGCAGTTCAGGGACTAGCGGGAGAAATGAGCAGTTCTTC